A single sample gave rise to the 21 T cell receptor beta chains below, sequenced in a study of CD8 T cells in Susac syndrome. RNA amounts of roughly 0.45 to 1 ug underwent reverse transcription with random hexamers. TCRdb re-derived calls from the immunoSEQ multiplex PCR reads in MiXCR, one entry per CDR3 protein. The sample consists of roughly 130,000 distinct CDR3 sequences, approximately 94% of them appearing once. The sequencing sample was made of CD4+ T cells from PBMCs. Receptor source: a human donor with multiple sclerosis.

This clonotype was found a few times. The chain carries TRBV19 and TRBJ2-7; D not certain. V lost 1 base, J lost 4 bases, and 5 bases lay in between. The CDR3 consists of 12 residues. Germline V gene lookup returns CDR1 LNHDA and CDR2 SQIVND (reference sequence). The chain's CDR3 is CASSIGGYEQYF. CDR3 bases: TGTGCCAGTAGTATAGGGGGTTACGAGCAGTACTTC.

The chain uses TRBV20-1 and TRBJ1-2; D unclear. The germline V and J ends were trimmed by 4 bases and 2 bases, with 11 bases remaining between them. CDR1 and CDR2 from the germline V gene are DFQATT and SNEGSKA (reference sequence). The CDR3 contains 13 residues. The CDR3 here is CSAIRRGNYGYTF. The CDR3 nucleotides are TGCAGTGCTATAAGGAGAGGAAACTATGGCTACACCTTC.

V gene TRBV6-5 combines with J gene TRBJ2-2; TRBD2 might be the D (5 bases). The CDR3 consists of 12 residues. The germline V gene has CDR1 MNHEY and CDR2 SVGAGI. Trimming removed 2 bases from V and 7 bases from J, with 5 bases in between. CDR3 sequence (DNA): TGTGCCAGCAGTTACACTAGCGGGGAGCTGTTTTTT. The encoded protein is CASSYTSGELFF.

The chain links TRBV20-1 to TRBJ1-6; D gene ambiguous. The CDR3 covers 15 residues. V was clipped by 0 bases and J by 3 bases, with 9 bases between them. Germline loops: CDR1 DFQATT, CDR2 SNEGSKA (reference sequence). CDR3 bases: TGCAGTGCTAGAGATCCAAACAGCTATAATTCACCCCTCCACTTT. Protein: CSARDPNSYNSPLHF.

The chain has TRBV6-5 and TRBJ2-3; 7 positions agree with TRBD1. Trimming cost V 6 bases and J 4 bases; bases outside gene matches: 4. Looked up from germline, CDR1 is MNHEY and CDR2 is SVGAGI. The CDR3 is 13 residues long. The DNA of the CDR3 is TGTGCCAGCAGGCGACAGGGACCAGATACGCAGTATTTT. Translating it yields CASRRQGPDTQYF.

The J gene is TRBJ2-5, the V gene TRBV3-1, with 10 bases identical to TRBD2. CDR3 size: 16 residues. V dropped 5 bases and J dropped 5; count of bases not matched to a gene: 11. Germline CDR1 and CDR2: LGHDT and YNNKEL (reference sequence). CDR3 protein: CASSGREREGRETQYF. The CDR3 nucleotides read TGTGCCAGCAGCGGCCGAGAGCGGGAGGGCCGTGAGACCCAGTACTTC.

The chain is built from TRBV10-3 and TRBJ2-7; 10 bases are a match to TRBD2. CDR3 length: 14 amino acids. V lost 6 bases and J lost 5; bases outside the gene matches: 7. Germline V gene data show CDR1 as ENHRY and CDR2 as SYGVKD. CDR3 nucleotide sequence: TGTGCCATCAGATCTAGCGGGAGTGGGGACGAGCAGTACTTC. Translation: CAIRSSGSGDEQYF.

This clonotype was observed a handful of times. The V call is TRBV6-1, the J call TRBJ2-3; D may be TRBD1 or TRBD2 (5 bases each). The CDR3 consists of 16 residues. Trimming removed 7 bases from V and 0 bases from J, with 17 bases in between. The germline gives CDR1 MNHNS, CDR2 SASEGT. The CDR3 reads CASTRGVAPSTDTQYF. The DNA for the CDR3 is TGTGCCAGCACTCGAGGGGTAGCGCCTAGCACAGATACGCAGTATTTT.

The chain combines TRBV19 with TRBJ2-2; TRBD2 matches at 10 bases. CDR1 and CDR2 from the germline V gene are LNHDA and SQIVND (reference sequence). With V trimmed by 4 bases and J by 1 base, 3 bases remained unmatched. The CDR3 totals 16 residues. CDR3 bases: TGTGCCAGTAGTACAAGGACTAGCGGGAACACCGGGGAGCTGTTTTTT. Protein product: CASSTRTSGNTGELFF.

The genes are TRBV12-3 or TRBV12-4 and TRBJ2-4; 15 bases align to TRBD2. Trimming removed 5 bases from V and 6 bases from J; junction bases left unmatched: 2. The CDR3 consists of 15 residues. The CDR3 DNA is TGTGCCAGCAGTCGGACTAGCGGGAGGGCAAACATTCAGTACTTC. This codes for CASSRTSGRANIQYF.

The chain has TRBV27 and TRBJ2-1, with 8 bases lining up with TRBD1. Germline CDR1 and CDR2: MNHEY and SMNVEV (reference sequence). Trimming cost V 0 bases and J 15 bases; bases outside gene matches: 16. The CDR3 is 16 amino acids. CDR3 residues: CASSLSWLAMDRVMFF. DNA for the CDR3: TGTGCCAGCAGTTTATCGTGGTTAGCCATGGACAGGGTGATGTTCTTC.

J is TRBJ2-2 and V is TRBV5-4; D ambiguous. The CDR3 length is 17 residues. Germline CDR1 SGHNT, CDR2 YYREEE (reference sequence). V was cut by 5 bases and J by 5 bases, with 22 bases left in between. The CDR3: CASSSASEVYSTGELFF. The CDR3 DNA reads TGTGCCAGCAGTTCGGCGTCCGAAGTGTATTCTACCGGGGAGCTGTTTTTT. Together with reference TRBV5-4 and TRBJ2-2, the CDR3 gives the full variable domain: ETGVTQSPTHLIKTRGQQVTLRCSSQSGHNTVSWYQQALGQGPQFIFQYYREEENGRGNFPPRFSGLQFPNYSSELNVNALELDDSALYLCASSSASEVYSTGELFFGEGSRLTVL.

The chain combines TRBV5-1 with TRBJ2-5; 7 bases fit TRBD1. The length of the CDR3 is 15 residues. Germline loops: CDR1 SGHRS, CDR2 YFSETQ. The junction had 6 bases not matched to a gene; V was cut back by 2 bases and J by 2 bases. CDR3 bases: TGCGCCAGCAGCTTAAGTCGGACAGGACAAGAGACCCAGTACTTC. Translation gives CASSLSRTGQETQYF.

The chain combines TRBV9 with TRBJ2-1; the D gene is possibly TRBD2 (6 bases). The CDR3 has 17 residues. Trimming pared 0 bases from V and 0 bases from J, leaving 13 bases between. Germline V gene sequence: CDR1 SGDLS, CDR2 YYNGEE. The CDR3 coding sequence is TGTGCCAGCAGCGTAGGCCTTAGCGGTAGCTCCTACAATGAGCAGTTCTTC. This translates into CASSVGLSGSSYNEQFF.

CDR3 protein: CASSRSKVAGELFF. CDR3 nucleotide sequence: TGTGCCAGCAGCCGGAGCAAAGTCGCCGGGGAGCTGTTTTTT. This chain uses TRBV4-2 with TRBJ2-2; D ambiguous. V was pared by 4 bases and J by 6 bases, with 12 bases between. Germline V lookup: CDR1 LGHNA, CDR2 YNFKEQ. The CDR3 is made up of 14 amino acids.

V is TRBV5-1 and J is TRBJ2-1; TRBD2 aligns across 7 bases. Trimming at V came to 0 bases and at J to 0 bases, leaving 6 bases not matched to a gene. The germline gives CDR1 SGHRS, CDR2 YFSETQ. The CDR3 has 17 amino acids. The CDR3 sequence is CASSLAGLADSYNEQFF. The CDR3 bases are TGCGCCAGCAGCTTGGCCGGGCTAGCGGACTCCTACAATGAGCAGTTCTTC.

The chain carries TRBV7-2 and TRBJ2-3; D gene uncertain. The germline gives CDR1 SGHTA, CDR2 FQGNSA. Between the trimmed V and J ends, which lost 4 bases and 2 bases, there was a span of 7 bases. This CDR3 region has 13 residues. The DNA of the CDR3 is TGTGCCAGCAGCTCAACGGCCACAGATACGCAGTATTTT. It specifies CASSSTATDTQYF.

The CDR3 spells CASIEGAGEQYF. The CDR3 region has the DNA TGTGCCAGCATCGAGGGGGCAGGGGAGCAGTACTTC. The chain recombines TRBV6-2 or TRBV6-3 with TRBJ2-7, with 7 bases lining up with TRBD1. The CDR3 spans 12 residues. Germline CDR1 is MNHEY and CDR2 is SVGEGT. With V trimmed by 7 bases and J by 7 bases, 7 bases remained unmatched.

V gene TRBV30 combines with J gene TRBJ1-1, with no clear D. The CDR3 covers 12 residues. V lost 2 bases to trimming and J lost 3 bases, with 7 bases between them. Looked up from germline, CDR1 is GTSNPN and CDR2 is SVGIG (reference sequence). The CDR3 loop is CAWSLRDTEAFF. The DNA of the CDR3 is TGTGCCTGGAGTCTCAGAGACACTGAAGCTTTCTTT. Supplemented by reference TRBV30 and TRBJ1-1, the full variable domain reads SQTIHQWPATLVQPVGSPLSLECTVEGTSNPNLYWYRQAAGRGLQLLFYSVGIGQISSEVPQNLSASRPQDRQFILSSKKLLLSDSGFYLCAWSLRDTEAFFGQGTRLTVV.

The rearrangement uses TRBV4-1 and TRBJ2-3; D gene unclear. The CDR3 has 13 amino acids. Germline CDR1 and CDR2: MGHRA and YSYEKL. V lost 0 bases and J lost 3, with 4 bases in between. CDR3 residues: CASSQDGTDTQYF. DNA for the CDR3: TGCGCCAGCAGCCAAGATGGAACAGATACGCAGTATTTT.

The V gene is TRBV29-1, the J gene TRBJ1-2; 8 bases are a match to TRBD1. The CDR3 loop spans 13 amino acids. With V trimmed by 6 bases and J by 3 bases, 6 bases remained unmatched. CDR1 is SQVTM and CDR2 is ANQGSEA in the germline V gene. The CDR3 loop reads CSVAQGVHYGYTF. Written as DNA, the CDR3 is TGCAGCGTAGCACAGGGGGTGCACTATGGCTACACCTTC.